This T cell receptor (beta chain) emerged from a study of graft-versus-host responses after intestinal transplantation. Study outcomes and limitations: Those patients showing graft-donor T cell macrochimerism displayed high graft-versus-host to host-versus-graft clonal ratios in allografts.

Clones were read by immunoSEQ multiplex PCR, and TCRdb kept only the in-frame ones, dropping some. The sample has just over 70,000 clones, roughly 84% seen once; the top ten hold approximately 0.39%. Concerning this clone: Its antigen remains unidentified.

The length of the CDR3 is 15 residues. Trimming at V came to 3 bases and at J to 3 bases, leaving 4 bases not matched to a gene. The germline V gene encodes CDR1 MDHEN and CDR2 SYDVKM. Sequences were derived from unstimulated CD4+ T cells sorted from spleen or lymph node cells, sampled before transplant. This TCR came from a human donor who was the organ donor for an intestinal transplant. The chain links TRBV28 to TRBJ2-2, with 7 nucleotides matching TRBD1. The CDR3 DNA follows: TGTGCCAGCAGTTTCCTCGGACAGGACACCGGGGAGCTGTTTTTT. This encodes CASSFLGQDTGELFF.